These 26 T cell receptor beta chains were sequenced from one sample in a study of cytomegalovirus exposure and HLA in healthy donors. Profiling relied on immunoSEQ multiplex PCR, and the TCRdb table lists in-frame clones only, not all of them. Here the sample spans around 80,000 clones, roughly 96% being singletons. Sequencing was done on a sample of PBMCs. The receptors were gathered from a woman aged 18-29 years in good health and CMV-seronegative.

The V call is TRBV27, the J call TRBJ2-2; 8 bases are a match to TRBD2. V lost 2 bases to trimming and J lost 5 bases; unmatched junction nucleotides: 10. CDR1 and CDR2 from the germline V gene are MNHEY and SMNVEV (reference sequence). The CDR3 sequence is 17 residues long. This CDR3 is CASSLAQLAGSTGELFF. DNA of the CDR3: TGTGCCAGCAGTTTAGCCCAGCTAGCGGGCTCGACCGGGGAGCTGTTTTTT.

V and J are TRBV7-2 and TRBJ2-3; the D is unclear. Trimming took 7 bases from V and 1 from J, leaving 27 bases between them. This CDR3 comprises 19 residues. Germline V lookup: CDR1 SGHTA, CDR2 FQGNSA. CDR3 sequence: CASTPMGRFVQVGTDTQYF. The CDR3 nucleotides are TGTGCCAGCACCCCAATGGGCAGGTTCGTCCAAGTGGGCACAGATACGCAGTATTTT.

Regarding this clone: The junction and the germline gene differ at one end; a read error may be behind it. V is TRBV6-5 and J is TRBJ2-7; D is perhaps TRBD2 (6 bases). CDR1 MNHEY and CDR2 SVGAGI come from the germline V gene. The CDR3 extends over 15 amino acids. CDR3 DNA: TGTGCCAGCACCATAGGGCCCGGGAGCCGCTACCAGCAGTACTTC. Its translation: CASTIGPGSRYQQYF.

The chain joins TRBV7-2 to TRBJ1-2; a weak D match, TRBD1 (5 bases). Germline V lookup: CDR1 SGHTA, CDR2 FQGNSA. The CDR3 has 13 amino acids. Trimming stripped 3 bases from V and 6 bases from J, with 11 bases between. CDR3: CASSLLGVDGYTF. Here the CDR3 DNA reads TGTGCCAGCAGCTTGTTAGGGGTGGATGGCTACACCTTC.

The chain is built from TRBV27 and TRBJ1-3, with unresolved D. This CDR3 region has 12 residues. Germline V lookup: CDR1 MNHEY, CDR2 SMNVEV (reference sequence). Trimming shortened V by 6 bases and J by 3 bases, and 6 bases separated the two germline ends. DNA for the CDR3: TGTGCCAGCAGCCCCGGTGGAAACACCATATATTTT. Translation gives CASSPGGNTIYF.

CDR3 bases: TGTGCCACCTTCCGGGACAGCTATTATGGCTACACCTTC. This translates into CATFRDSYYGYTF. The rearrangement links TRBV10-3 to TRBJ1-2, with 7 nucleotides matching TRBD1. V was clipped by 10 bases and J by 5 bases; unmatched bases: 10. The germline CDR1 and CDR2 sequences are ENHRY and SYGVKD. The CDR3 is 13 residues long.

The chain employs TRBV25-1 and TRBJ2-1, with 7 bases fitting TRBD1. The CDR3 has 14 amino acids. The J segment lost 7 bases and the V segment lost 4 bases, leaving 7 bases of the junction unmatched. The germline V gene encodes CDR1 MGHDK and CDR2 SYGVNS. CDR3 in amino acids: CASSGQGRKNEQFF. CDR3 sequence (DNA): TGTGCCAGCAGTGGACAGGGCAGGAAGAATGAGCAGTTCTTC. Supplemented by reference TRBV25-1 and TRBJ2-1, the full variable domain reads EADIYQTPRYLVIGTGKKITLECSQTMGHDKMYWYQQDPGMELHLIHYSYGVNSTEKGDLSSESTVSRIRTEHFPLTLESARPSHTSQYLCASSGQGRKNEQFFGPGTRLTVL.

The chain links TRBV28 to TRBJ1-3; D uncertain. Germline lookup yields CDR1 MDHEN and CDR2 SYDVKM. The length of the CDR3 is 16 residues. V shed 1 base and J shed 0 bases, with 10 bases lying between them. This CDR3 reads CASSLYFPFSGNTIYF. CDR3 nucleotides: TGTGCCAGCAGTTTATATTTCCCTTTCTCTGGAAACACCATATATTTT.

The chain is built from TRBV4-1 and TRBJ2-3; 14 nucleotides align to TRBD2. From germline, CDR1 is MGHRA and CDR2 YSYEKL. The CDR3 contains 18 residues. With 4 bases clipped from V and 5 bases from J, the junction kept 11 bases outside the gene matches. The CDR3 DNA is TGCGCCAGCAGCCTTGGCGGGACTAGCGGGAGTCGAGGAGATACGCAGTATTTT. Its protein is CASSLGGTSGSRGDTQYF.

This clone was seen once. The chain joins TRBV18 to TRBJ2-7; 10 nucleotides agree with TRBD1. V dropped 5 bases and J dropped 3; count of bases not matched to a gene: 10. Germline-derived CDR1 and CDR2 are KGHSH and LQKENI. The CDR3 contains 16 residues. CDR3 sequence (DNA): TGTGCCAGCTCAGGCACACGACAGGGGGCCTTCTACGAGCAGTACTTC. Protein: CASSGTRQGAFYEQYF.

V usage is TRBV7-9 and J usage is TRBJ2-6; the match to TRBD2 covers 10 bases. The junction had 8 bases not matched to a gene; V was cut back by 6 bases and J by 0 bases. CDR3 length: 18 residues. The V gene's germline CDR1 is SEHNR and CDR2 FQNEAQ (reference sequence). The CDR3 protein is CASRATSGTISGANVLTF. The CDR3 region has the DNA TGTGCCAGCAGAGCAACTAGCGGGACAATCTCTGGGGCCAACGTCCTGACTTTC.

Written as DNA, the CDR3 is TGTGCCATCAGTGGCGGGACAGGCCGGGAAAAACTGTTTTTT. Its translation is CAISGGTGREKLFF. This chain links TRBV10-3 with TRBJ1-4, with 8 bases matching TRBD1. Germline V lookup: CDR1 ENHRY, CDR2 SYGVKD. CDR3 length: 14 residues. V shed 4 bases and J 8 bases; nucleotides not matched to a gene: 6.

The chain joins TRBV23-1 to TRBJ2-5; 7 nucleotides agree with TRBD2. TRBV23-1 is an open reading frame, and its role is uncertain. V was clipped by 4 bases and J by 5 bases; unmatched bases: 4. The CDR3 totals 13 residues. CDR3 DNA: TGCGCCAGCAGTCCCCCCGGGGGGGAGACCCAGTACTTC. As protein: CASSPPGGETQYF.

This chain joins TRBV28 and TRBJ1-1; perhaps TRBD1 as D (5 bases). CDR1 is MDHEN and CDR2 is SYDVKM in the germline V gene. This CDR3 has 11 amino acids. Trimming cost V 6 bases and J 11 bases, with 13 bases left between them. As DNA, the CDR3 is TGTGCCAGCAGCCCCGGGGGTAGGGCTTTCTTT. It encodes CASSPGGRAFF.

The chain employs TRBV18 and TRBJ2-6; D perhaps matches TRBD1 (5 bases). V was cut by 3 bases and J by 0 bases, with 24 bases left in between. Germline-derived CDR1 and CDR2 are KGHSH and LQKENI. The CDR3 has 21 residues. The CDR3 protein is CASSPDSRQTTFNSGANVLTF. CDR3 coding DNA: TGTGCCAGCTCACCCGATTCCAGACAGACCACTTTTAACTCTGGGGCCAACGTCCTGACTTTC.

This chain joins TRBV5-1 and TRBJ2-6, with D perhaps TRBD1 (5 bases). CDR3 size: 18 residues. The germline V gene encodes CDR1 SGHRS and CDR2 YFSETQ. V lost 1 base to trimming and J lost 0 bases, with 14 bases between them. CDR3 loop: CASSLNQQASSGANVLTF. For the CDR3, the DNA is TGCGCCAGCAGCTTGAACCAACAGGCTTCCTCTGGGGCCAACGTCCTGACTTTC.

The rearrangement joins TRBV6-5 to TRBJ2-7; 7 nucleotides agree with TRBD1. The CDR3 loop spans 13 amino acids. Germline CDR1 and CDR2: MNHEY and SVGAGI. J gave up 0 bases and V 8 bases, and 4 bases lay outside the gene matches. CDR3 amino acids: CASEGQSSYEQYF. CDR3 in DNA: TGTGCCAGCGAGGGACAGAGCTCCTACGAGCAGTACTTC.

The V gene is TRBV6-1, the J gene TRBJ1-3; TRBD1 might be the D (6 bases). Germline loops: CDR1 MNHNS, CDR2 SASEGT. V was pared by 6 bases and J by 0 bases, with 12 bases between. This CDR3 has 15 residues. DNA for the CDR3: TGTGCCAGCAGCGTTACAGGGAGCTCTGGAAACACCATATATTTT. It specifies CASSVTGSSGNTIYF.

The chain uses TRBV11-2 and TRBJ2-3, with a possible D match to TRBD1 (6 bases). Trimming shortened V by 0 bases and J by 9 bases, and 13 bases separated the two germline ends. CDR3 size: 14 residues. Germline V gene sequence: CDR1 SGHAT, CDR2 FQNNGV. The CDR3 DNA is TGTGCCAGCAGCTTAGATCTGGGGCAGGGGACGCAGTATTTT. This translates into CASSLDLGQGTQYF.

Here the CDR3 reads CASSYRGNEAFF. In DNA form, the CDR3 reads TGTGCCAGCAGTTACAGGGGAAATGAAGCTTTCTTT. The gene calls are TRBV28 and TRBJ1-1; the match to TRBD1 covers 7 bases. This CDR3 region has 12 residues. V lost 4 bases and J lost 7; bases outside the gene matches: 3. Germline assignment: CDR1 MDHEN and CDR2 SYDVKM.

The CDR3 here is CASSSTGTGDFYGYTF. For the CDR3, the DNA is TGCGCCAGCAGCTCAACCGGGACAGGGGACTTCTATGGCTACACCTTC. This chain links TRBV5-1 with TRBJ1-2; 10 positions match TRBD1. Losses at the gene ends were 3 bases for V and 4 bases for J; bases not matched to a gene: 9. Germline V CDR1 and CDR2: SGHRS, YFSETQ. The length of the CDR3 is 16 residues.

This chain connects TRBV28 to TRBJ2-7; tentatively, D is TRBD2 (6 bases). The CDR3 sequence is 17 residues long. With 2 bases removed from V and 0 bases from J, the gap between germline ends came to 17 bases. Germline CDR1 MDHEN, CDR2 SYDVKM. The CDR3 here is CASSLELRRGSSYEQYF. The CDR3 DNA is TGTGCCAGCAGTTTAGAACTAAGACGGGGGAGCTCCTACGAGCAGTACTTC. The variable domain in full, with the rest retrieved from reference TRBV28 and TRBJ2-7, is DVKVTQSSRYLVKRTGEKVFLECVQDMDHENMFWYRQDPGLGLRLIYFSYDVKMKEKGDIPEGYSVSREKKERFSLILESASTNQTSMYLCASSLELRRGSSYEQYFGPGTRLTVT.

This sequence joins TRBV5-6 and TRBJ1-3; D gene ambiguous. V was shortened by 2 bases and J by 2 bases, with 8 bases between the two germline ends. The germline V gene encodes CDR1 SGHDT and CDR2 YYEEEE. The CDR3 has 14 amino acids. The CDR3: CASSLAPAGNTIYF. The CDR3 DNA sequence: TGTGCCAGCAGCTTAGCCCCGGCTGGAAACACCATATATTTT.

V usage is TRBV28 and J usage is TRBJ2-1; TRBD2 aligns across 11 bases. Germline lookup yields CDR1 MDHEN and CDR2 SYDVKM. Trimming at V came to 5 bases and at J to 0 bases, leaving 3 bases not matched to a gene. CDR3 size: 16 residues. CDR3 in DNA: TGTGCCAGCAGTGCCACTAGCGGGAGCTCCTACAATGAGCAGTTCTTC. Its protein product is CASSATSGSSYNEQFF.

The gene calls are TRBV7-6 and TRBJ1-1, with D possibly being TRBD1 (6 bases). The V gene's germline CDR1 is SGHVS and CDR2 FNYEAQ. CDR3 size: 15 residues. Trimming took 0 bases from V and 6 from J, leaving 14 bases between them. The CDR3 sequence: CASSLALRGAAEAFF. The CDR3 nucleotides read TGTGCCAGCAGCTTAGCGCTTCGGGGGGCCGCTGAAGCTTTCTTT.

The V gene is TRBV2, the J gene TRBJ1-4; TRBD1 matches 8 bases. V gave up 6 bases and J gave up 3 bases; unmatched junction bases: 6. Germline V gives CDR1 SNHLY, CDR2 FYNNEI. This CDR3 spans 15 amino acids. In DNA, the CDR3 is TGTGCCAGCAGCCTGGACAGGGCGGCTAATGAAAAACTGTTTTTT. Translated, it gives CASSLDRAANEKLFF.